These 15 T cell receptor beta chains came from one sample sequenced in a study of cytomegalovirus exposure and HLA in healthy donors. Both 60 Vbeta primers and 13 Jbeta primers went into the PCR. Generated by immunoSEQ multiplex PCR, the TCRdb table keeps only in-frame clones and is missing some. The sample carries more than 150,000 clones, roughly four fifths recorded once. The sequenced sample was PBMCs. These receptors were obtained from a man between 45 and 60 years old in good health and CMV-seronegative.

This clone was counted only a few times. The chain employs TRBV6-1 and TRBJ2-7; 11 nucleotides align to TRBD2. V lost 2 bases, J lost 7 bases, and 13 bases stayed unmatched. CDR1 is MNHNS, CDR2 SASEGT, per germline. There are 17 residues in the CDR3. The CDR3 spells CASSESTSGGPQGEQYF. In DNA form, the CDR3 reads TGTGCCAGCAGTGAATCTACTAGCGGGGGCCCTCAGGGTGAGCAGTACTTC.

CDR3 bases: TGTGCCAGTAGTTCCGTTGACAGGCACTATGGCTACACCTTC. As protein: CASSSVDRHYGYTF. The rearrangement joins TRBV19 to TRBJ1-2; a possible D gene is TRBD1 (6 bases). Germline V gene lookup returns CDR1 LNHDA and CDR2 SQIVND (reference sequence). The V gene lost 5 bases and the J gene lost 3 bases, with 13 bases spanning the gap. The CDR3 covers 14 residues.

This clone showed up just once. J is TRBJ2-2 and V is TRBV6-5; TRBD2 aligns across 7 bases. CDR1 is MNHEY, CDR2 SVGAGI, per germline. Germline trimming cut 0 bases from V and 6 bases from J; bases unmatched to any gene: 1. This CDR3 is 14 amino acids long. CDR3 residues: CASSYSAGAGELFF. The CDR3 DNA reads TGTGCCAGCAGTTACTCGGCGGGAGCCGGGGAGCTGTTTTTT.

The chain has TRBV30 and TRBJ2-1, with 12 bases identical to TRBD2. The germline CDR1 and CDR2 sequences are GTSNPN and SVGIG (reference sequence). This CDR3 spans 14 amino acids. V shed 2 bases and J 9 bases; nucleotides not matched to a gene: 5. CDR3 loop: CAWSPGLAGTEQFF. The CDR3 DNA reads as TGTGCCTGGAGTCCCGGACTAGCGGGAACTGAGCAGTTCTTC.

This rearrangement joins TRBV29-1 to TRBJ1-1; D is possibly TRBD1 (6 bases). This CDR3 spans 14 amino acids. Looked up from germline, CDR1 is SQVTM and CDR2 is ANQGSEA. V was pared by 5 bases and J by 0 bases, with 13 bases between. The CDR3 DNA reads TGCAGCGTTACCGGGGGGCGGGTGAACACTGAAGCTTTCTTT. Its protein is CSVTGGRVNTEAFF. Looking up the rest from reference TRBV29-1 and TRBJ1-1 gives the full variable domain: SAVISQKPSRDICQRGTSLTIQCQVDSQVTMMFWYRQQPGQSLTLIATANQGSEATYESGFVIDKFPISRPNLTFSTLTVSNMSPEDSSIYLCSVTGGRVNTEAFFGQGTRLTVV.

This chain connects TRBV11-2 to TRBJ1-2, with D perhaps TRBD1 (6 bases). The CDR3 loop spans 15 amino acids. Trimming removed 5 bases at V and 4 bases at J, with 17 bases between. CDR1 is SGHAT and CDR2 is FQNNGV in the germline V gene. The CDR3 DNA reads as TGTGCCAGCAGCGCGGCCTCAGGGGCACTCTATGGCTACACCTTC. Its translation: CASSAASGALYGYTF. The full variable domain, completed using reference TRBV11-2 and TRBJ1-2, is EAGVAQSPRYKIIEKRQSVAFWCNPISGHATLYWYQQILGQGPKLLIQFQNNGVVDDSQLPKDRFSAERLKGVDSTLKIQPAKLEDSAVYLCASSAASGALYGYTFGSGTRLTVV.

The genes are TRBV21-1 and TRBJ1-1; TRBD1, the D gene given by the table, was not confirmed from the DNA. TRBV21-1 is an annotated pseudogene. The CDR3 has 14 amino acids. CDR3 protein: CASSKANRETEAFF. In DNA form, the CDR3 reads TGTGCCAGCAGCAAAGCTAACAGGGAAACTGAAGCTTTCTTT.

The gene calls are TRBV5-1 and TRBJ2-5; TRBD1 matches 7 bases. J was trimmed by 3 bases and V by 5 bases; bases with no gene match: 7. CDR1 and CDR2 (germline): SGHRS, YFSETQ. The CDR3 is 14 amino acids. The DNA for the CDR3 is TGCGCCAGCAGTTCCAATACAGGGGAAGAGACCCAGTACTTC. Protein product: CASSSNTGEETQYF.

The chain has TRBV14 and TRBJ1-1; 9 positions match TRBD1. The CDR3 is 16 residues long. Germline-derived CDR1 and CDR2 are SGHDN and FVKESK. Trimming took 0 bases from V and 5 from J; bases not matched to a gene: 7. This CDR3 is CASSQEGTGRLTEAFF. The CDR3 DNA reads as TGTGCCAGCAGCCAAGAAGGGACAGGGAGGTTAACTGAAGCTTTCTTT.

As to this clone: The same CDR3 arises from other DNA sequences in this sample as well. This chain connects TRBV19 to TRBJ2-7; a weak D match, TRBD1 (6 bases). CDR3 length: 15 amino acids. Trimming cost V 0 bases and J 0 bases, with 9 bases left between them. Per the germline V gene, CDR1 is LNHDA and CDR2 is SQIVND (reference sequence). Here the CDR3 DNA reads TGTGCCAGTAGTATAGAACAGGGCCTCTCCTACGAGCAGTACTTC. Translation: CASSIEQGLSYEQYF. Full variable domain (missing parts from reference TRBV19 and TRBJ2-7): DGGITQSPKYLFRKEGQNVTLSCEQNLNHDAMYWYRQDPGQGLRLIYYSQIVNDFQKGDIAEGYSVSREKKESFPLTVTSAQKNPTAFYLCASSIEQGLSYEQYFGPGTRLTVT.

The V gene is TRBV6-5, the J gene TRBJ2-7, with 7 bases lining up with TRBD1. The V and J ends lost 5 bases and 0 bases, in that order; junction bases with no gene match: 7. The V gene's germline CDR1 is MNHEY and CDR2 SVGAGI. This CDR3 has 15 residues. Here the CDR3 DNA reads TGTGCCAGCAGTCGGGACAGCCCTTCCTCCTACGAGCAGTACTTC. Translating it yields CASSRDSPSSYEQYF.

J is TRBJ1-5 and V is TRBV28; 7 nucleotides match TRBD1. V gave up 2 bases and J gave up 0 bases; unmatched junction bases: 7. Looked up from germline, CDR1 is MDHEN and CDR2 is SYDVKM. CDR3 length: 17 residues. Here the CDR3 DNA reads TGTGCCAGCAGTTTAGCAGCAGGGGGATATAGCAATCAGCCCCAGCATTTT. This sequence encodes CASSLAAGGYSNQPQHF.

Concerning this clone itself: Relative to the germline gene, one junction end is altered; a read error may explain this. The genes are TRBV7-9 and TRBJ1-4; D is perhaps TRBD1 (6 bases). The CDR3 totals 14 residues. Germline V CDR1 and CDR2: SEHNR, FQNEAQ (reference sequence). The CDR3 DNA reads TGTGCCAGCAGCTTAAGGGACACTACTGAAAAACTGTTTTTT. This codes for CASSLRDTTEKLFF. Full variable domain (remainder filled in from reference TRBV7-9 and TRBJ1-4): DTGVSQNPRHKITKRGQNVTFRCDPISEHNRLYWYRQTLGQGPEFLTYFQNEAQLEKSRLLSDRFSAERPKGSFSTLEIQRTEQGDSAMYLCASSLRDTTEKLFFGSGTQLSVL.

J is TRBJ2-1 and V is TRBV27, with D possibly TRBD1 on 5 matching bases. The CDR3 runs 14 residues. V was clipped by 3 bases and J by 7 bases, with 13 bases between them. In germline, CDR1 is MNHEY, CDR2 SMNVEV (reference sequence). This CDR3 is CASSFKGWRNEQFF. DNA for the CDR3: TGTGCCAGCAGTTTTAAGGGGTGGAGAAATGAGCAGTTCTTC.

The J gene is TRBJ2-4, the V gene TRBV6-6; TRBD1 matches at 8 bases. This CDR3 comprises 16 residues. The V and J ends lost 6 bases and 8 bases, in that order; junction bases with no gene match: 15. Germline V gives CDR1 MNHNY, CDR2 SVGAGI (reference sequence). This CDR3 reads CASRPGGALSEHIQYF. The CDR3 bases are TGTGCCAGCAGACCAGGGGGCGCATTATCGGAGCACATTCAGTACTTC.